Listed below are T cell receptor beta chains from one sample, sequenced in a study of regulatory T cells in long-lasting Graves disease. TCRdb re-called the multiplex PCR reads through MiXCR, storing one row per CDR3 protein. The sample has approximately 490,000 distinct CDR3 sequences; under 20% are singletons. These data were also reused for a study on T cells in Graves' hyperthyroidism and ophthalmopathy.

Sequencing was performed on peripheral blood mononuclear cells (PBMCs), taken at new diagnosis, from a patient treated with antithyroid drugs. The receptors here all came from a man aged 40-55 years with Graves disease. CDR3s include the opening cysteine and the closing phenylalanine or tryptophan. Each record gives: V gene, CDR3 protein.

>TRBV7-8
CASRLPGNTEAFF
>TRBV7-8
CASTLSSRGDEQFF
>TRBV7-9
CASSLLGGNTGELFF
>TRBV6-9
CASSYGIRVASGRAYYNEQFF
>TRBV5-1
CASSLLPGLAGDGAQETQYF
>TRBV2
CASSRGPRAYEQYF
>TRBV6-2/TRBV6-3
CASSYVVAGRYNEQFF
>TRBV6-2/TRBV6-3
CASSRPGTVSYEQFF
>TRBV20-1
CSPGGSTDTQYF
>TRBV11-3
CASSLRGVGKNIQYF
>TRBV7-6
CASSLLWGREQYF
>TRBV20-1
CSVSLAGGSDTQYF
>TRBV6-1
CASSRDRAFYEQYF
>TRBV11-1
CASSLRTGALAKNIQYF
>TRBV5-6
CASSFAGKRETQYF
>TRBV20-1
CSARDTPGPGGGELFF
>TRBV30
CAVAASSYNEQFF
>TRBV6-2/TRBV6-3
CASSLSTSGIDTQYF
>TRBV7-2
CASSLVSFGRGLREGLYTQYF
>TRBV24-1
CATSDGWVQGGYNEQFF
>TRBV6-2/TRBV6-3
CASKKSGGGEEPFF
>TRBV27
CASSFRGRGHEQYF
>TRBV2
CASSVGREGYEQYF
>TRBV2
CASSAGGLPYEQYF
>TRBV29-1
CSVAKPGLASLRAYNEQFF
>TRBV2
CASSVQGTGELFF
>TRBV7-2
CASSQDRGGTDTQYF
>TRBV29-1
CSVQPGQGDTQYF
>TRBV20-1
CSARDIGIGRRGSGANVLTF
>TRBV19
CASMTGPHGYTF
>TRBV6-2/TRBV6-3
CASSYPSPTSSPGEQYF